The 6 T cell receptor beta chains below come from one sample, sequenced in a study of shared clonotypes between healthy human individuals. Here immunoSEQ multiplex PCR was the method, and the copy in TCRdb shows in-frame clones only, minus some. Here the sample spans roughly 700,000 clones, roughly 88% being singletons. Sequencing was done on a sample of memory CD8+ T cells from PBMCs. Sample subset: CD45RO+ cells pooled with CCR7-negative TemRA cells. These receptor sequences come from a young man in good health. Some clones in this sample may be carry-over from other donors' samples.

Points on this clone: The same CDR3 can be traced to other DNA sequences in this sample. This rearrangement joins TRBV6-1 to TRBJ2-7; no firm D call. CDR1 MNHNS and CDR2 SASEGT come from the germline V gene. This CDR3 comprises 11 residues. Trimming took 6 bases from V and 1 from J, leaving 4 bases between them. Here the CDR3 DNA reads TGTGCCAGCAGCGCATCCTACGAGCAGTACTTC. It encodes CASSASYEQYF.

V and J are TRBV9 and TRBJ1-2, with 8 bases identical to TRBD1. CDR3 length: 13 amino acids. Per germline, CDR1 SGDLS and CDR2 YYNGEE. The ends lost 4 bases at V and 7 bases at J; junction bases unmatched: 6. The CDR3 bases are TGTGCCAGCAGCCTCGGACAGGGACGTGGCTACACCTTC. As protein: CASSLGQGRGYTF. Supplemented by reference TRBV9 and TRBJ1-2, the full variable domain reads DSGVTQTPKHLITATGQRVTLRCSPRSGDLSVYWYQQSLDQGLQFLIQYYNGEERAKGNILERFSAQQFPDLHSELNLSSLELGDSALYFCASSLGQGRGYTFGSGTRLTVV.

The V and J genes are TRBV29-1 and TRBJ2-1; D is ambiguous. The germline gives CDR1 SQVTM, CDR2 ANQGSEA. V was trimmed by 6 bases and J by 6 bases, leaving 9 bases between them. This CDR3 comprises 11 residues. The CDR3 DNA reads TGCAGCGTAAATCCGGCCAATGAGCAGTTCTTC. As protein: CSVNPANEQFF.

The chain employs TRBV7-2 and TRBJ2-7; 9 nucleotides line up with TRBD1. The CDR3 has 16 amino acids. Germline V lookup: CDR1 SGHTA, CDR2 FQGNSA. With V trimmed by 5 bases and J by 2 bases, 10 bases remained unmatched. The CDR3 coding sequence is TGTGCCAGCAGCAACGTCCCGGGGGACAGGGCCTACGAGCAGTACTTC. Protein sequence: CASSNVPGDRAYEQYF. The full variable domain, its missing parts supplied by reference TRBV7-2 and TRBJ2-7, is GAGVSQSPSNKVTEKGKDVELRCDPISGHTALYWYRQSLGQGLEFLIYFQGNSAPDKSGLPSDRFSAERTGGSVSTLTIQRTQQEDSAVYLCASSNVPGDRAYEQYFGPGTRLTVT.

This sequence joins TRBV19 and TRBJ2-7, with D perhaps matching TRBD2 (6 bases). The CDR3 contains 15 residues. Germline-derived CDR1 and CDR2 are LNHDA and SQIVND (reference sequence). Trimming took 5 bases from V and 3 from J, leaving 17 bases between them. The CDR3 is CASSSFREMVYEQYF. CDR3 bases: TGTGCCAGTAGTTCGTTTCGGGAGATGGTCTACGAGCAGTACTTC. Supplemented by reference TRBV19 and TRBJ2-7, the full variable domain reads DGGITQSPKYLFRKEGQNVTLSCEQNLNHDAMYWYRQDPGQGLRLIYYSQIVNDFQKGDIAEGYSVSREKKESFPLTVTSAQKNPTAFYLCASSSFREMVYEQYFGPGTRLTVT.

The V gene is TRBV9, the J gene TRBJ1-1, with D possibly being TRBD1 (6 bases). Germline V lookup: CDR1 SGDLS, CDR2 YYNGEE. V was shortened by 0 bases and J by 5 bases, with 14 bases between the two germline ends. This CDR3 region has 15 residues. The CDR3 reads CASSVDLGATTEAFF. The CDR3 nucleotides read TGTGCCAGCAGCGTAGATCTGGGGGCGACGACTGAAGCTTTCTTT.